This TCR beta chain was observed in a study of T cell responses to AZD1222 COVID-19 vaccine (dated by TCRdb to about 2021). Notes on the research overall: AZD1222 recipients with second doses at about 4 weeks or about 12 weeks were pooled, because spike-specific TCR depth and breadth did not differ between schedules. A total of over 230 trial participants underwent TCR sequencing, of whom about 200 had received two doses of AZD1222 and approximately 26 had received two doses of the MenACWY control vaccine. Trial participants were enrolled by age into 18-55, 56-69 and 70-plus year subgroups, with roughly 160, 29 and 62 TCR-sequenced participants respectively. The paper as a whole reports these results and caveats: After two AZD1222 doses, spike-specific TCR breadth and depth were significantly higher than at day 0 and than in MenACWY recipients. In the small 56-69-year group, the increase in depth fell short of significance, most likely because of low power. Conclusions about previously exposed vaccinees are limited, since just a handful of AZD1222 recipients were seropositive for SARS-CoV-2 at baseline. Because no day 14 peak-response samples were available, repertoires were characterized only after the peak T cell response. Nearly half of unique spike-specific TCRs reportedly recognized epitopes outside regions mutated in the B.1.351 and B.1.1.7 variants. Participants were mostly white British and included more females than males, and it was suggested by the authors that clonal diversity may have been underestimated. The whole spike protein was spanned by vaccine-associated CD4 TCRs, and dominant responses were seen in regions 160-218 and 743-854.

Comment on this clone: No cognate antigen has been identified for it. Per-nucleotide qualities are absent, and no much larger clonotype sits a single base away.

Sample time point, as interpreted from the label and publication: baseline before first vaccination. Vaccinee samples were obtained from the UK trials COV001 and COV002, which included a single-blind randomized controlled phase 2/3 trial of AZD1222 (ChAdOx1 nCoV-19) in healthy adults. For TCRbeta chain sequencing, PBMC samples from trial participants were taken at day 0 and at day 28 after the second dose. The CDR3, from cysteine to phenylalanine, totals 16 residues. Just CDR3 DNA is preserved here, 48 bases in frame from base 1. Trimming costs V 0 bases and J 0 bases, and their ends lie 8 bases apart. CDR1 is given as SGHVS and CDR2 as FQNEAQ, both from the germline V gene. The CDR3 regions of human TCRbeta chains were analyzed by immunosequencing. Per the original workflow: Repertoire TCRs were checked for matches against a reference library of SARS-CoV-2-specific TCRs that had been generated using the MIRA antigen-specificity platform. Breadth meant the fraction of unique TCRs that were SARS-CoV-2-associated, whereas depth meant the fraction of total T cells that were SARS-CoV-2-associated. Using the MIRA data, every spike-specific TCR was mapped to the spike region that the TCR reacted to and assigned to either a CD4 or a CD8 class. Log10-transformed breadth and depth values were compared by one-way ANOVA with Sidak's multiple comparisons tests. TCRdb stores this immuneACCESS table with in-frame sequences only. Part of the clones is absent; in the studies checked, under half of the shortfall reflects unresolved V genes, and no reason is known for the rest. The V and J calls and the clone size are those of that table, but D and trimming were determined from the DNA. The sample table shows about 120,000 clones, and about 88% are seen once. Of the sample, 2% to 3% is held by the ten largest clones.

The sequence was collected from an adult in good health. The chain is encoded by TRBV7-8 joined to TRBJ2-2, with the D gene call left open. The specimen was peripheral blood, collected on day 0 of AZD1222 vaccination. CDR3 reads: CASSLAVAANTGELFF. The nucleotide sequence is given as TGTGCCAGCAGCTTAGCGGTGGCCGCGAACACCGGGGAGCTGTTTTTT.